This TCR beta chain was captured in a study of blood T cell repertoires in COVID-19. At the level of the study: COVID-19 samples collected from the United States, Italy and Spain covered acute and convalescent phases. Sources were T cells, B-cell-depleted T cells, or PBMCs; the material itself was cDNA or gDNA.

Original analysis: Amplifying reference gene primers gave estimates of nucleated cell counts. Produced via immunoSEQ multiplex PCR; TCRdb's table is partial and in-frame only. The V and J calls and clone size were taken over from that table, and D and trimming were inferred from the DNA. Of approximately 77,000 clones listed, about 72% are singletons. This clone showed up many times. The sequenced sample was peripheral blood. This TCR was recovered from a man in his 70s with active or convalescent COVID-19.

CDR3 nucleotides: TGTGCCAGCAGCTCAGGGCTGGGGGCCAACGTCCTGACTTTC. Protein product: CASSSGLGANVLTF. The rearrangement uses TRBV7-9 and TRBJ2-6, with a tentative D call TRBD1 (5 bases). The V end lost 4 bases, the J end lost 4 bases, and 8 bases lay between the germline ends. The CDR3 contains 14 residues. Looked up from germline, CDR1 is SEHNR and CDR2 is FQNEAQ (reference sequence). Combining the CDR3 with reference TRBV7-9 and TRBJ2-6 gives the whole variable domain DTGVSQNPRHKITKRGQNVTFRCDPISEHNRLYWYRQTLGQGPEFLTYFQNEAQLEKSRLLSDRFSAERPKGSFSTLEIQRTEQGDSAMYLCASSSGLGANVLTFGAGSRLTVL.